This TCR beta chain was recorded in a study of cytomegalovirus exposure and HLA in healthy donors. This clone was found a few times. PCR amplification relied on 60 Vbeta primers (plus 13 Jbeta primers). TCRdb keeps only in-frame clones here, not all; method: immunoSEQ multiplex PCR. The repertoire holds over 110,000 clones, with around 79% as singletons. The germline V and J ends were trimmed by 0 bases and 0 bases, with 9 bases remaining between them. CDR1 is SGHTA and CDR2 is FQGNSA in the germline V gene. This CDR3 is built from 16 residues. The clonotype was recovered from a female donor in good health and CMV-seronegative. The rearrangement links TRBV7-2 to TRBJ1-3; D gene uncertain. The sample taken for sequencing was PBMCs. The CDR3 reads CASSLAGSSSGNTIYF. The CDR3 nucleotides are TGTGCCAGCAGCTTAGCTGGGAGCAGCTCTGGAAACACCATATATTTT.